Below, 20 T cell receptor beta chains from the same sample are listed, as sequenced in a study of blood T cell repertoires in COVID-19. Only in-frame clones appear in the TCRdb table, and some are missing; sequencing was by immunoSEQ multiplex PCR. Among under 130,000 clones, nearly 90% were seen once, and the ten largest hold around 3.1%. The sample consisted of peripheral blood. Source of these receptors: a man in his fifties or sixties in a cohort sampled during active COVID-19.

The chain recombines TRBV6-5 with TRBJ2-7; D might be TRBD2 (6 bases). With 2 bases removed from V and 0 bases from J, the gap between germline ends came to 11 bases. Germline V CDR1 and CDR2: MNHEY, SVGAGI. CDR3 length: 15 residues. The CDR3 reads CASSYAGRSSYEQYF. CDR3 in DNA: TGTGCCAGCAGTTACGCGGGACGGAGCTCCTACGAGCAGTACTTC.

The rearrangement links TRBV6-5 to TRBJ1-4; D ambiguous. The CDR3 is made up of 16 amino acids. The V and J ends lost 0 bases and 7 bases respectively, with 15 bases between them. The germline CDR1 and CDR2 sequences are MNHEY and SVGAGI. The DNA for the CDR3 is TGTGCCAGCAGTTACTCCGGAGGGAAAGGAGGTGAAAAACTGTTTTTT. Encoded protein: CASSYSGGKGGEKLFF.

The chain uses TRBV19 and TRBJ1-2, with D perhaps matching TRBD1 (6 bases). V gave up 5 bases and J gave up 4 bases, with 11 bases separating them. Germline-derived CDR1 and CDR2 are LNHDA and SQIVND (reference sequence). This CDR3 has 13 residues. The CDR3 region is CASSGGRGYGYTF. For the CDR3, the DNA is TGTGCCAGTAGTGGGGGCAGGGGCTATGGCTACACCTTC.

The V and J genes are TRBV7-6 and TRBJ2-5; TRBD1 matches at 8 bases. Germline V gene data show CDR1 as SGHVS and CDR2 as FNYEAQ. Trimming removed 1 base from V and 4 bases from J; junction bases left unmatched: 5. The CDR3 consists of 15 residues. CDR3 region: CASSLGGQGGETQYF. CDR3 sequence (DNA): TGTGCCAGCAGCTTAGGCGGACAGGGAGGAGAGACCCAGTACTTC.

This rearrangement joins TRBV5-4 to TRBJ2-2; TRBD1 matches at 7 bases. V lost 3 bases to trimming and J lost 6 bases; unmatched junction nucleotides: 5. The germline V gene has CDR1 SGHNT and CDR2 YYREEE (reference sequence). There are 14 residues in the CDR3. The CDR3 loop is CASSSETGAGELFF. The CDR3 region has the DNA TGTGCCAGCAGCTCGGAAACAGGGGCCGGGGAGCTGTTTTTT.

The J gene is TRBJ2-7, the V gene TRBV9; D ambiguous. With 0 bases removed from V and 6 bases from J, the gap between germline ends came to 7 bases. The CDR3 sequence is 12 residues long. Germline V CDR1 and CDR2: SGDLS, YYNGEE. The CDR3 sequence is CASSVALGEQYF. CDR3 sequence (DNA): TGTGCCAGCAGCGTAGCTCTCGGCGAGCAGTACTTC. Full variable domain (rest looked up from reference TRBV9 and TRBJ2-7): DSGVTQTPKHLITATGQRVTLRCSPRSGDLSVYWYQQSLDQGLQFLIQYYNGEERAKGNILERFSAQQFPDLHSELNLSSLELGDSALYFCASSVALGEQYFGPGTRLTVT.

This clone was found a few times. This chain links TRBV10-3 with TRBJ2-2; 7 bases match TRBD1. This CDR3 has 14 amino acids. V lost 6 bases, J lost 6 bases, and 7 bases stayed unmatched. Germline loops: CDR1 ENHRY, CDR2 SYGVKD. Here the CDR3 reads CAISEQGKSGELFF. The CDR3 DNA is TGTGCCATCAGCGAACAGGGGAAATCCGGGGAGCTGTTTTTT.

The chain carries TRBV20-1 and TRBJ2-3, with D possibly TRBD2 on 5 matching bases. Trimming shortened V by 3 bases and J by 5 bases, and 6 bases separated the two germline ends. Germline loops: CDR1 DFQATT, CDR2 SNEGSKA (reference sequence). The CDR3 is made up of 11 amino acids. This CDR3 is CSASRGDTQYF. The DNA for the CDR3 is TGCAGTGCTAGTCGGGGAGATACGCAGTATTTT.

The chain carries TRBV24-1 and TRBJ2-3; D possibly corresponds to TRBD1 (6 bases). The germline V gene encodes CDR1 KGHDR and CDR2 SFDVKD. This CDR3 has 14 residues. Trimming removed 6 bases from V and 5 bases from J, with 14 bases in between. The CDR3 coding sequence is TGTGCCACCAGTCAATCAGGGGTGCAAGATACGCAGTATTTT. This gives the protein CATSQSGVQDTQYF.

The chain recombines TRBV23-1 with TRBJ2-7, with D possibly being TRBD1 (6 bases). TRBV23-1 is sorted into the ORF group, with uncertain function. V gave up 11 bases and J gave up 7 bases, with 24 bases separating them. The length of the CDR3 is 14 residues. The CDR3 sequence is CAGSARGRPPEQYV. CDR3 in DNA: TGCGCCGGGTCGGCCAGGGGTAGGCCCCCGGAGCAGTACGTC.

This sequence joins TRBV5-1 and TRBJ1-5; TRBD1 might be the D (5 bases). Germline values: CDR1 SGHRS, CDR2 YFSETQ. The CDR3 runs 15 residues. Trimming took off 4 bases at V and 3 bases at J, with 14 bases between the two ends. The CDR3 DNA follows: TGCGCCAGCAGCAAAGACAGCCGATCCAATCAGCCCCAGCATTTT. Translating it yields CASSKDSRSNQPQHF.

The chain carries TRBV6-5 and TRBJ2-5; no clear D gene. This CDR3 has 15 residues. V gave up 4 bases and J gave up 3 bases, with 15 bases separating them. In germline, CDR1 is MNHEY, CDR2 SVGAGI. CDR3 DNA sequence: TGTGCCAGCAGTTGGTACCAAAGTACGGAAGAGACCCAGTACTTC. This codes for CASSWYQSTEETQYF.

The chain uses TRBV11-2 and TRBJ2-2; TRBD1 matches 9 bases. This CDR3 is built from 16 residues. Germline V gene lookup returns CDR1 SGHAT and CDR2 FQNNGV. J was trimmed by 5 bases and V by 7 bases; bases with no gene match: 11. CDR3 nucleotide sequence: TGTGCCAGCACCTCCTTCCGGGACAGGGTAACCGGGGAGCTGTTTTTT. It yields the protein CASTSFRDRVTGELFF.

The chain uses TRBV19 and TRBJ2-3; D is possibly TRBD2 (6 bases). The V end was cut by 4 bases, the J end by 6 bases, with 14 bases between. This CDR3 region has 14 residues. CDR1 and CDR2 (germline): LNHDA, SQIVND (reference sequence). CDR3 nucleotide sequence: TGTGCCAGTAGTACCCGGGCTGGGGGGGATACGCAGTATTTT. Its translation: CASSTRAGGDTQYF.

The J gene is TRBJ2-2, the V gene TRBV19; 7 bases map to TRBD1. V lost 6 bases to trimming and J lost 4 bases; unmatched junction nucleotides: 8. The CDR3 has 15 amino acids. Germline V lookup: CDR1 LNHDA, CDR2 SQIVND (reference sequence). CDR3 sequence: CASRDRDSFTGELFF. CDR3 sequence (DNA): TGTGCCAGTAGGGACCGGGACAGCTTCACCGGGGAGCTGTTTTTT.

The chain employs TRBV4-1 and TRBJ2-2; a weak D match, TRBD1 (6 bases). V was cut by 0 bases and J by 5 bases, with 16 bases left in between. The CDR3 has 17 amino acids. Germline-derived CDR1 and CDR2 are MGHRA and YSYEKL. The CDR3 coding sequence is TGCGCCAGCAGCCAAGATGATGACAGGTCGTGGACCGGGGAGCTGTTTTTT. Protein: CASSQDDDRSWTGELFF.

This clone is a singleton in its sample. The gene calls are TRBV4-1 and TRBJ2-1; maybe TRBD1 (6 bases). CDR3 length: 15 residues. Trimming removed 0 bases at V and 6 bases at J, with 12 bases between. The V gene's germline CDR1 is MGHRA and CDR2 YSYEKL. The CDR3 protein is CASSQDGRGGNEQFF. DNA for the CDR3: TGCGCCAGCAGCCAAGACGGCAGGGGTGGCAATGAGCAGTTCTTC.

This clone was detected only once. This rearrangement joins TRBV2 to TRBJ1-1, with D possibly matching TRBD1 (5 bases). This CDR3 contains 16 residues. Deletions cut 3 bases from V and 4 bases from J, with 18 bases between. Germline V gene data show CDR1 as SNHLY and CDR2 as FYNNEI. The CDR3 loop reads CASSDQGVSLGTEAFF. The CDR3 bases are TGTGCCAGCAGTGACCAGGGCGTCTCCCTGGGCACTGAAGCTTTCTTT.

The chain recombines TRBV3-1 (or the pseudogene TRBV3-2) with TRBJ1-3; the match to TRBD1 covers 11 bases. This CDR3 spans 18 amino acids. V dropped 0 bases and J dropped 3; count of bases not matched to a gene: 7. The germline CDR1 and CDR2 sequences are LGHDT and YNNKEL (reference sequence). CDR3 in amino acids: CASSQDGTGGNFGNTIYF. CDR3 nucleotide sequence: TGTGCCAGCAGCCAAGATGGGACAGGGGGGAACTTTGGAAACACCATATATTTT.

The gene calls are TRBV3-1 (or the pseudogene TRBV3-2) and TRBJ2-2, with TRBD2 as a possible D gene (7 bases). The CDR3 sequence is 16 residues long. Looked up from germline, CDR1 is LGHDT and CDR2 is YNNKEL (reference sequence). V shed 1 base and J shed 3 bases, with 12 bases lying between them. The CDR3 DNA reads TGTGCCAGCAGCCAAGGATCCGGGGGGCACACCGGGGAGCTGTTTTTT. Its translation: CASSQGSGGHTGELFF.